These 20 T cell receptor beta chains originate from one sample sequenced in a study of blood T cell repertoires in COVID-19. This table comes from immunoSEQ multiplex PCR, and its TCRdb copy is limited to in-frame clones, with some not included. This table holds 270,000 or so clones, around nine tenths found once. Sequencing was carried out using peripheral blood. Receptor source: a man between 35 and 55 years old with acute or convalescent COVID-19.

J is TRBJ2-7 and V is TRBV5-4; 9 bases align to TRBD1. The CDR3 has 13 amino acids. Looked up from germline, CDR1 is SGHNT and CDR2 is YYREEE (reference sequence). With 10 bases clipped from V and 0 bases from J, the junction kept 5 bases outside the gene matches. The CDR3 coding sequence is TGTGCCTCACAGGGGGCTAGCTCCTACGAGCAGTACTTC. Protein sequence: CASQGASSYEQYF.

This chain joins TRBV19 and TRBJ2-5, with TRBD2 identical over 8 bases. The CDR3 runs to 15 residues. With 7 bases clipped from V and 5 bases from J, the junction kept 12 bases outside the gene matches. The germline V gene has CDR1 LNHDA and CDR2 SQIVND (reference sequence). CDR3 in DNA: TGTGCCAGTAATCCCTCGGGGGGGCGCCGGGAGACCCAGTACTTC. It encodes CASNPSGGRRETQYF.

This rearrangement joins TRBV29-1 to TRBJ2-3; TRBD2 might be the D (6 bases). The CDR3 runs to 16 residues. V was trimmed by 3 bases and J by 1 base, leaving 17 bases between them. Per germline, CDR1 SQVTM and CDR2 ANQGSEA. CDR3 loop: CSVDGTTGDGTDTQYF. The CDR3 coding sequence is TGCAGCGTTGACGGTACTACGGGGGACGGCACAGATACGCAGTATTTT.

This chain uses TRBV19 with TRBJ2-3, with D perhaps TRBD1 (6 bases). V lost 6 bases and J lost 1, with 14 bases in between. Germline CDR1 reads LNHDA; CDR2 reads SQIVND (reference sequence). The length of the CDR3 is 15 residues. The CDR3 region has the DNA TGTGCCAGTAGCTACCGGGACAAACGCACAGATACGCAGTATTTT. Protein: CASSYRDKRTDTQYF.

CDR3: CASSPPMASGGASTDTQYF. The CDR3 bases are TGTGCCAGCTCACCACCGATGGCTAGCGGGGGGGCTAGCACAGATACGCAGTATTTT. The chain uses TRBV18 and TRBJ2-3; TRBD2 matches 12 bases. V lost 0 bases and J lost 0; bases outside the gene matches: 7. This CDR3 is built from 19 residues. CDR1 and CDR2 (germline): KGHSH, LQKENI.

The rearrangement uses TRBV6-5 and TRBJ1-2; D is unclear. V gave up 2 bases and J gave up 7 bases, with 14 bases separating them. CDR1 is MNHEY and CDR2 is SVGAGI in the germline V gene. This CDR3 is built from 14 residues. The CDR3 DNA sequence: TGTGCCAGCAGTTACCTCGGGGAGGCCGCTGGCTACACCTTC. This translates into CASSYLGEAAGYTF.

V is TRBV7-2 and J is TRBJ2-2, with a possible D match to TRBD1 (6 bases). The CDR3 consists of 15 residues. V was cut by 6 bases and J by 2 bases, with 13 bases left in between. Germline CDR1 reads SGHTA; CDR2 reads FQGNSA. CDR3 residues: CASRLNRDNTGELFF. The DNA for the CDR3 is TGTGCCAGCAGACTTAACAGGGATAACACCGGGGAGCTGTTTTTT.

The chain employs TRBV5-5 and TRBJ1-2; possibly TRBD1 for D (5 bases). Deletions cut 4 bases from V and 6 bases from J, with 13 bases between. This CDR3 is built from 13 residues. Germline CDR1 reads SGHKS; CDR2 reads YYEKEE (reference sequence). CDR3 coding DNA: TGTGCCAGCAGCCCGGGGGGATCCCATGGCTACACCTTC. This sequence encodes CASSPGGSHGYTF.

The V call is TRBV11-2, the J call TRBJ2-5, with 7 bases identical to TRBD2. J lost 1 base, V lost 3 bases, and 5 bases had no gene match. The germline V gene has CDR1 SGHAT and CDR2 FQNNGV. CDR3 size: 15 residues. The CDR3 bases are TGTGCCAGCAGCTTCCGCGGGACTACCCAAGAGACCCAGTACTTC. This gives the protein CASSFRGTTQETQYF.

A few counts support this clone. The genes are TRBV30 and TRBJ1-2; 7 bases match TRBD1. Germline CDR1 and CDR2: GTSNPN and SVGIG (reference sequence). J lost 0 bases, V lost 7 bases, and 11 bases had no gene match. CDR3 length equals 15 residues. As DNA, the CDR3 is TGTGCCTTGGGACAGCCAGCGCGGGCTAACTATGGCTACACCTTC. Residues: CALGQPARANYGYTF.

The chain combines TRBV28 with TRBJ2-7; D is unresolved. CDR3 length: 12 residues. From germline, CDR1 is MDHEN and CDR2 SYDVKM. V gave up 5 bases and J gave up 6 bases, with 11 bases separating them. Written as DNA, the CDR3 is TGTGCCAGCAGTCCTAACCAGCGCGAGCAGTACTTC. Translated: CASSPNQREQYF.

J is TRBJ1-2 and V is TRBV19; D is unclear. This CDR3 has 12 residues. V lost 11 bases to trimming and J lost 1 base, with 11 bases between them. Germline assignment: CDR1 LNHDA and CDR2 SQIVND (reference sequence). As DNA, the CDR3 is TGTGCCGAGGGATTGATTAACTATGGCTACACCTTC. Translation gives CAEGLINYGYTF.

The CDR3 DNA reads as TGCGCCAGCAGCTTGGCCGAAGGAGTTAACTATGGCTACACCTTC. It encodes CASSLAEGVNYGYTF. The genes are TRBV5-1 and TRBJ1-2, with D unclear. Between the trimmed V and J ends, which lost 0 bases and 1 base, there was a span of 10 bases. In germline, CDR1 is SGHRS, CDR2 YFSETQ. CDR3 length: 15 residues.

This chain uses TRBV5-8 with TRBJ1-2; TRBD1 aligns across 7 bases. Germline V CDR1 and CDR2: SGHTS, YDEGEE. The J segment lost 2 bases and the V segment lost 4 bases, leaving 11 bases of the junction unmatched. The CDR3 consists of 16 residues. The CDR3 DNA sequence: TGTGCCAGCAGCCTCATGACAGGGTCCCTAAACTATGGCTACACCTTC. It specifies CASSLMTGSLNYGYTF.

This chain joins TRBV5-4 and TRBJ2-7; D may be TRBD2 (6 bases). Germline lookup yields CDR1 SGHNT and CDR2 YYREEE (reference sequence). The V and J ends lost 4 bases and 5 bases respectively, with 10 bases between them. CDR3 length: 12 amino acids. Here the CDR3 DNA reads TGTGCCAGCAGCGCGACTAGAGACGAGCAGTACTTC. Protein: CASSATRDEQYF.

The V call is TRBV24-1, the J call TRBJ1-1, with D possibly being TRBD1 (5 bases). Germline lookup yields CDR1 KGHDR and CDR2 SFDVKD. Trimming removed 2 bases at V and 2 bases at J, with 11 bases between. The CDR3 is 15 amino acids. The DNA of the CDR3 is TGTGCCACCAGTGATTCACGGACACTCAACACTGAAGCTTTCTTT. It translates to CATSDSRTLNTEAFF.

A single count supports this clone. This CDR3 reads CASSPRRGASEQYF. As DNA, the CDR3 is TGTGCCAGCAGCCCTCGTCGGGGGGCGAGTGAGCAGTACTTC. The chain employs TRBV7-6 and TRBJ2-7; a weak D match, TRBD2 (7 bases). Trimming removed 5 bases at V and 7 bases at J, with 18 bases between. CDR3 length equals 14 residues. Germline CDR1 is SGHVS and CDR2 is FNYEAQ.

V usage is TRBV5-1 and J usage is TRBJ2-7; a possible D gene is TRBD1 (5 bases). Germline CDR1 SGHRS, CDR2 YFSETQ. Trimming removed 0 bases at V and 6 bases at J, with 7 bases between. The CDR3 sequence is 12 residues long. The CDR3 is CASSLGQGEQYF. In DNA form, the CDR3 reads TGCGCCAGCAGCTTGGGGCAGGGCGAGCAGTACTTC.

This clone was seen once. The V and J genes are TRBV18 and TRBJ2-4; D remains unclear. This CDR3 has 16 amino acids. Germline V CDR1 and CDR2: KGHSH, LQKENI. The ends were cut back, 6 bases at V and 2 bases at J, with 17 bases in the middle. CDR3: CASSSLPPNSKNIQYF. In nucleotides, the CDR3 is TGTGCCAGCTCCTCCCTACCCCCTAATTCCAAAAACATTCAGTACTTC.

V usage is TRBV15 and J usage is TRBJ1-5; D uncertain. V gave up 1 base and J gave up 10 bases, with 14 bases separating them. This CDR3 is 14 amino acids long. Germline-derived CDR1 and CDR2 are LNHNV and YYDKDF (reference sequence). The chain's CDR3 is CATSRGTRGAPQHF. The DNA of the CDR3 is TGTGCCACCAGCAGAGGTACGCGGGGAGCACCCCAGCATTTT.